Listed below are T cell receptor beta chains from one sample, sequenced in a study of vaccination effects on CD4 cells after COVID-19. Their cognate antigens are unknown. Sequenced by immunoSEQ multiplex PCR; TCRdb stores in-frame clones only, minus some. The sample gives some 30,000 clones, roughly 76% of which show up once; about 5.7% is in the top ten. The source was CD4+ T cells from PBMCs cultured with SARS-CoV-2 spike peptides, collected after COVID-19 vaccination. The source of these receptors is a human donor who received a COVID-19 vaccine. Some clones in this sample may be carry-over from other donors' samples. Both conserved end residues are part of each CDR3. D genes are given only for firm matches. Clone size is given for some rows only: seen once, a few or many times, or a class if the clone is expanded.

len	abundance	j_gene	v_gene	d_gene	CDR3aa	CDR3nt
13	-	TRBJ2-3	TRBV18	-	CASSPSHGDTQYF	TGTGCCAGCTCACCTTCACATGGAGATACGCAGTATTTT
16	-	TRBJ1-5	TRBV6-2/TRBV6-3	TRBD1	CASSKGDRGLNQPQHF	TGTGCCAGCAGCAAAGGGGACAGGGGGCTGAATCAGCCCCAGCATTTT
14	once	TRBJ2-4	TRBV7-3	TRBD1	CASSLTGVKDIQYF	TGTGCCAGCAGCCTCACAGGGGTTAAAGACATTCAGTACTTC
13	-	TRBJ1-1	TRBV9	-	CASSTDRNTEAFF	TGTGCCAGCAGCACCGACCGAAACACTGAAGCTTTCTTT
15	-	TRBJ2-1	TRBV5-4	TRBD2	CASSPTSGSYNEQFF	TGTGCCAGCAGCCCGACTAGCGGGTCCTACAATGAGCAGTTCTTC
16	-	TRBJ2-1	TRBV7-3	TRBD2	CASSLLAGGPGGEQFF	TGTGCCAGCAGCCTATTAGCGGGGGGGCCGGGCGGTGAGCAGTTCTTC
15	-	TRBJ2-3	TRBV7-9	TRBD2	CASLRGGPSTDTQYF	TGTGCCAGCTTACGGGGGGGACCTAGCACAGATACGCAGTATTTT
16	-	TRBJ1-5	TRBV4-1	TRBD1	CASSPPGTASNQPQHF	TGCGCCAGCAGCCCCCCAGGGACAGCTAGCAATCAGCCCCAGCATTTT
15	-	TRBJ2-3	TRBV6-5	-	CASSRQLLGTDTQYF	TGTGCCAGCAGTCGACAGCTTCTGGGCACAGATACGCAGTATTTT
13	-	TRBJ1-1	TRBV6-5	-	CASRMDSYTEAFF	TGTGCCAGCAGGATGGACAGCTACACTGAAGCTTTCTTT
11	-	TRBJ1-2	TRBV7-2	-	CASSINYGYTF	TGTGCCAGCAGCATTAACTATGGCTACACCTTC
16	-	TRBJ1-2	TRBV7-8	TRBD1	CASSLGGTGHQGGYTF	TGTGCCAGCAGCTTAGGTGGGACAGGGCATCAGGGTGGCTACACCTTC
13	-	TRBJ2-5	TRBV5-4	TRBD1	CASSSGTGRTQYF	TGTGCCAGCAGCTCGGGGACAGGGAGGACCCAGTACTTC
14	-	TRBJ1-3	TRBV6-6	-	CASTQPASGNTIYF	TGTGCCAGCACCCAGCCGGCCTCTGGAAACACCATATATTTT
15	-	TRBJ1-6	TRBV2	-	CASSSGPRSNSPLHF	TGTGCCAGCAGTTCGGGCCCCAGGAGTAATTCACCCCTCCACTTT
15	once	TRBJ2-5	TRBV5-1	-	CASSWSSRLQETQYF	TGCGCCAGCAGCTGGAGCAGCAGGCTGCAAGAGACCCAGTACTTC
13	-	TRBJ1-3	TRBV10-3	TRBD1	CAISVQGADTIYF	TGTGCCATCAGTGTCCAGGGGGCGGACACCATATATTTT
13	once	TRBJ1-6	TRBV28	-	CASTQGGNSPLHF	TGTGCCAGCACACAGGGTGGGAATTCACCCCTCCACTTT
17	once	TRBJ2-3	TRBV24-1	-	CATSDDPDTNLRDTQYF	TGTGCCACCAGTGACGATCCCGACACGAACCTGAGGGATACGCAGTATTTT
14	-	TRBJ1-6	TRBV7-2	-	CASSVNLYNSPLHF	TGTGCCAGCAGTGTTAACCTTTATAATTCACCCCTCCACTTT
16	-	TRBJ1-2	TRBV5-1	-	CASSTGQLQGNYGYTF	TGCGCCAGCAGCACAGGACAGCTACAAGGAAACTATGGCTACACCTTC
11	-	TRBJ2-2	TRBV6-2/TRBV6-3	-	CANIPPGELFF	TGTGCCAACATCCCCCCCGGGGAGCTGTTTTTT
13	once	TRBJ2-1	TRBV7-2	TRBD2	CASRVGGINEQFF	TGTGCCAGCAGAGTGGGGGGGATCAATGAGCAGTTCTTC
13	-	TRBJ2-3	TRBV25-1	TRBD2	CASNPSGTDTQYF	TGTGCCAGCAATCCTAGCGGAACAGATACGCAGTATTTT
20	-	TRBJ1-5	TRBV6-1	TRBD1	CASSEESRTGQIRSNQPQHF	TGTGCCAGCAGTGAAGAGAGTCGGACAGGGCAGATAAGGAGCAATCAGCCCCAGCATTTT
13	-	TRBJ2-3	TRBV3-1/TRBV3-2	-	CASSQPLGDTQYF	TGTGCCAGCAGCCAGCCTTTGGGAGATACGCAGTATTTT
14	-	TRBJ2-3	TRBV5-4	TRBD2	CASSLKTSGDTQYF	TGTGCCAGCAGCTTGAAAACTAGCGGAGATACGCAGTATTTT
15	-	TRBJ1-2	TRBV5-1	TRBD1	CASSLNPGGTYGYTF	TGCGCCAGCAGCTTGAATCCAGGGGGGACCTATGGCTACACCTTC
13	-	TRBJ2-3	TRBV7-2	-	CASSWGAADTQYF	TGTGCCAGCAGCTGGGGGGCGGCAGATACGCAGTATTTT
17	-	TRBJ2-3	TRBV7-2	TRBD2	CASSLVGSGGPGDTQYF	TGTGCCAGCAGCTTAGTGGGCTCGGGGGGGCCGGGAGATACGCAGTATTTT
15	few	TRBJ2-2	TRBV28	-	CASSSPRGATGELFF	TGTGCCAGCAGTTCCCCGAGGGGGGCCACCGGGGAGCTGTTTTTT
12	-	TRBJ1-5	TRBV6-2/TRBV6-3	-	CASSPRNQPQHF	TGTGCCAGCAGTCCCCGGAATCAGCCCCAGCATTTT
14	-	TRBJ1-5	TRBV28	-	CASSLFRTGAPQHF	TGTGCCAGCAGTTTGTTCCGCACCGGGGCGCCCCAGCATTTT
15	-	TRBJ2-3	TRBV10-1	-	CASSDRELSSDTQYF	TGCGCCAGCAGTGACCGGGAGTTGAGCTCAGATACGCAGTATTTT
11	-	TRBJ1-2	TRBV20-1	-	CSASRWGGYTF	TGCAGTGCTAGCAGGTGGGGCGGCTACACCTTC
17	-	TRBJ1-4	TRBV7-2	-	CASSSMTLGTGNEKLFF	TGTGCCAGCAGCTCCATGACCTTAGGGACGGGTAATGAAAAACTGTTTTTT
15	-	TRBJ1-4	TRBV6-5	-	CASRSRTGFNEKLFF	TGTGCCAGCAGATCAAGAACAGGCTTCAATGAAAAACTGTTTTTT